This TCR beta chain emerged from a study of T cell responses to AZD1222 COVID-19 vaccine. About the research overall: Both about-4-week and about-12-week second-dose recipients were combined.

CDR3 length: 15 amino acids. Germline trimming cut 2 bases from V and 6 bases from J; bases unmatched to any gene: 7. The germline CDR1 and CDR2 sequences are SNHLY and FYNNEI. Study results and limitations: Seropositivity was recorded at baseline in only 5 or 6 AZD1222 recipients. Repertoire collection took place solely once the T cell response had peaked. Females outnumbered males among donors, who were mostly white British; clonal diversity was possibly underestimated.

A note on this clone: Its antigen is unknown.

The data were produced by immunoSEQ multiplex PCR, yet TCRdb's version contains in-frame clones alone and is incomplete. The table lists around 94,000 clones, around 83% of them singletons. The clonotype originates from an adult in good health. Specimen: peripheral blood, collected on day 0 of AZD1222 vaccination. J is TRBJ2-3 and V is TRBV2; 8 bases fit TRBD2. The DNA for the CDR3 is TGTGCCAGCAGTGAACGAGCGGGAGTGGCGGATACGCAGTATTTT. As protein: CASSERAGVADTQYF. The full variable domain, its missing parts supplied by reference TRBV2 and TRBJ2-3, is EPEVTQTPSHQVTQMGQEVILRCVPISNHLYFYWYRQILGQKVEFLVSFYNNEISEKSEIFDDQFSVERPDGSNFTLKIRSTKLEDSAMYFCASSERAGVADTQYFGPGTRLTVL.